The 26 T cell receptor beta chains below all came from one sample that was sequenced in a study of OX40 agonist ivuxolimab in advanced cancers. Assay: immunoSEQ multiplex PCR; the TCRdb copy retains only in-frame clones and omits some. Of around 50,000 clones detected, 87% appear once; the ten largest clones hold 1.8%. This specimen consisted of CD4+ or CD8+ T cells sorted from blood, obtained in a trial of the OX40 agonist ivuxolimab. The source is an adult with an advanced solid tumor such as melanoma, head and neck, liver or kidney cancer.

V usage is TRBV5-4 and J usage is TRBJ2-1; D unresolved. Germline loops: CDR1 SGHNT, CDR2 YYREEE (reference sequence). V lost 0 bases and J 8 bases, leaving 9 bases between the germline ends. The CDR3 length is 13 residues. The CDR3 is CASSLAARDEQFF. CDR3 DNA sequence: TGTGCCAGCAGCTTGGCGGCTAGGGATGAGCAGTTCTTC.

This chain connects TRBV6-6 to TRBJ1-2; D gene unclear. CDR3 length: 14 residues. Trimming removed 5 bases at V and 1 base at J, with 11 bases between. Germline V CDR1 and CDR2: MNHNY, SVGAGI (reference sequence). As DNA, the CDR3 is TGTGCCAGCAGTAAACTCCGCGATAACTATGGCTACACCTTC. The encoded protein is CASSKLRDNYGYTF.

This sequence joins TRBV6-1 and TRBJ2-1, with 9 bases matching TRBD1. Germline CDR1 MNHNS, CDR2 SASEGT. J gave up 6 bases and V 0 bases, and 12 bases lay outside the gene matches. The CDR3 loop spans 18 amino acids. The CDR3 DNA follows: TGTGCCAGCAGTGAAGCCCTGACCGGGACAGGGTATCTCAATGAGCAGTTCTTC. Protein sequence: CASSEALTGTGYLNEQFF.

In its sample, this clone was seen once. The rearrangement uses TRBV12-2 and TRBJ2-1; the table assigns TRBD1, which was not confirmed against the DNA. TRBV12-2 is marked as a pseudogene. The CDR3 contains 15 residues. Written as DNA, the CDR3 is TGTGCAAGTCGCTTTGAACCCAGCTCCTACAATGAGCAGTTCTTC. It translates to CASRFEPSSYNEQFF.

This chain uses TRBV6-1 with TRBJ1-2, with D hard to call. Germline-derived CDR1 and CDR2 are MNHNS and SASEGT. With 0 bases removed from V and 1 base from J, the gap between germline ends came to 6 bases. This CDR3 contains 14 residues. This CDR3 is CASSEADLNYGYTF. CDR3 bases: TGTGCCAGCAGTGAAGCGGACCTTAACTATGGCTACACCTTC.

There are a few counts of this clone. The chain combines TRBV7-8 with TRBJ2-5; 10 positions match TRBD2. The CDR3 consists of 14 residues. Germline V gene lookup returns CDR1 SGHVS and CDR2 FQNEAQ. V lost 5 bases to trimming and J lost 3 bases; unmatched junction nucleotides: 3. The DNA for the CDR3 is TGTGCCAGCAGCAGAGGACTAGCGGAAGAGACCCAGTACTTC. This encodes CASSRGLAEETQYF. The whole variable domain, remainder taken from reference TRBV7-8 and TRBJ2-5, is GAGVSQSPRYKVAKRGQDVALRCDPISGHVSLFWYQQALGQGPEFLTYFQNEAQLDKSGLPSDRFFAERPEGSVSTLKIQRTQQEDSAVYLCASSRGLAEETQYFGPGTRLLVL.

V usage is TRBV7-9 and J usage is TRBJ2-7; the D gene could be TRBD1 or TRBD2 (5 bases each). Per the germline V gene, CDR1 is SEHNR and CDR2 is FQNEAQ (reference sequence). The CDR3 totals 12 residues. Between the trimmed V and J ends, which lost 5 bases and 7 bases, there was a span of 12 bases. CDR3 coding DNA: TGTGCCAGCAGCCCCACTAGGGGAGAGCAGTACTTC. Translating gives CASSPTRGEQYF.

V usage is TRBV5-1 and J usage is TRBJ2-2; possible D gene TRBD1, 5 bases. Deletions cut 1 base from V and 1 base from J, with 8 bases between. The CDR3 extends over 15 amino acids. Germline V gene lookup returns CDR1 SGHRS and CDR2 YFSETQ. The chain's CDR3 is CASSLYQGNTGELFF. DNA for the CDR3: TGCGCCAGCAGCTTGTACCAGGGGAACACCGGGGAGCTGTTTTTT.

CDR3: CASTRSGRTQETQYF. For the CDR3, the DNA is TGTGCCAGCACCCGTAGCGGGAGAACCCAAGAGACCCAGTACTTC. This chain connects TRBV4-2 to TRBJ2-5, with TRBD2 matching over 9 bases. Losses at the gene ends were 7 bases for V and 1 base for J; bases not matched to a gene: 7. CDR3 size: 15 residues. Germline V gene sequence: CDR1 LGHNA, CDR2 YNFKEQ.

The chain links TRBV7-6 to TRBJ2-7; TRBD2 aligns across 9 bases. CDR3 length: 18 amino acids. Germline CDR1 SGHVS, CDR2 FNYEAQ. J was trimmed by 5 bases and V by 5 bases; bases with no gene match: 19. Here the CDR3 DNA reads TGTGCCAGCAGCCCCCGGACTAGCGTCGCACCCAACCGCAACGAGCAGTACTTC. Translation gives CASSPRTSVAPNRNEQYF.

The chain couples TRBV6-9 to TRBJ1-1; D call uncertain. The V gene lost 3 bases and the J gene lost 4 bases, with 18 bases spanning the gap. Germline V gene sequence: CDR1 MNHGY, CDR2 SVAAGI. The CDR3 is 16 amino acids. Here the CDR3 DNA reads TGTGCCAGCAGTTACCCCACGACACCATCGGGCACTGAAGCTTTCTTT. It specifies CASSYPTTPSGTEAFF.

The rearrangement links TRBV7-9 to TRBJ1-2; 8 bases are a match to TRBD1. CDR3 length: 14 residues. Trimming took 1 base from V and 5 from J; bases not matched to a gene: 3. The germline V gene encodes CDR1 SEHNR and CDR2 FQNEAQ (reference sequence). Here the CDR3 reads CASSLETGVYGYTF. DNA for the CDR3: TGTGCCAGCAGCTTAGAGACAGGGGTATATGGCTACACCTTC.

The V call is TRBV7-6, the J call TRBJ1-6; tentatively, D is TRBD1 (6 bases). The CDR3 runs to 15 residues. CDR1 and CDR2 (germline): SGHVS, FNYEAQ. Trimming cost V 5 bases and J 9 bases, with 17 bases left between them. CDR3 residues: CASSPYGGASSPLHF. In DNA, the CDR3 is TGTGCCAGCAGCCCTTACGGGGGCGCGAGTTCACCCCTCCACTTT.

The J gene is TRBJ1-1, the V gene TRBV6-4; no reliable D call. V lost 4 bases and J lost 5, with 11 bases in between. The CDR3 spans 13 residues. Per the germline V gene, CDR1 is MRHNA and CDR2 is SNTAGT. CDR3 bases: TGTGCCAGCAGTGCCAAGGAAGGGACTGAAGCTTTCTTT. This codes for CASSAKEGTEAFF.

The V and J genes are TRBV9 and TRBJ1-3; maybe TRBD1 (5 bases). V lost 3 bases and J lost 3, with 7 bases in between. CDR3 size: 13 residues. Germline lookup yields CDR1 SGDLS and CDR2 YYNGEE. The CDR3 region has the DNA TGTGCCAGCAGCGCCGACAGTGGAAACACCATATATTTT. Translated, it gives CASSADSGNTIYF.

The genes are TRBV4-1 and TRBJ2-2; 9 nucleotides match TRBD2. V lost 3 bases, J lost 4 bases, and 9 bases stayed unmatched. Germline CDR1 and CDR2: MGHRA and YSYEKL. CDR3 length equals 17 residues. The CDR3 spells CASSQVLGLAITGELFF. DNA of the CDR3: TGCGCCAGCAGCCAGGTGCTTGGACTAGCGATCACCGGGGAGCTGTTTTTT.

The CDR3 region has the DNA TGTGCCAGCAGCTTGGGAGGGGTCAATCAGCCCCAGCATTTT. Its protein product is CASSLGGVNQPQHF. The chain links TRBV7-8 to TRBJ1-5, with D possibly TRBD1 on 5 matching bases. This CDR3 is built from 14 residues. V dropped 3 bases and J dropped 3 bases, with 9 bases sitting between them. Germline V CDR1 and CDR2: SGHVS, FQNEAQ.

The chain recombines TRBV5-6 with TRBJ1-5; a weak D match, TRBD1 (5 bases). This CDR3 region has 13 residues. Trimming took off 3 bases at V and 7 bases at J, with 11 bases between the two ends. The germline CDR1 and CDR2 sequences are SGHDT and YYEEEE. The CDR3 loop reads CASSYGGEQPQHF. Written as DNA, the CDR3 is TGTGCCAGCAGCTATGGAGGGGAGCAGCCCCAGCATTTT.

The rearrangement joins TRBV28 to TRBJ1-2; 9 bases agree with TRBD1. The CDR3 has 16 amino acids. Germline V gene sequence: CDR1 MDHEN, CDR2 SYDVKM. After removal of 5 bases from V and 2 bases from J, the junction contained 9 bases not matched to a gene. The CDR3 nucleotides read TGTGCCAGCAGTCGTACAGGGGGCGTTGGGAACTATGGCTACACCTTC. Translated, it gives CASSRTGGVGNYGYTF.

The rearrangement uses TRBV29-1 and TRBJ1-5; D uncertain. V was trimmed by 6 bases and J by 4 bases, leaving 13 bases between them. Germline CDR1 and CDR2: SQVTM and ANQGSEA. CDR3 size: 13 residues. As DNA, the CDR3 is TGCAGCGTCTCCACCCAGCCGAATCAGCCCCAGCATTTT. Residues: CSVSTQPNQPQHF. The full variable domain, in which reference TRBV29-1 and TRBJ1-5 provide the parts outside the CDR3, is SAVISQKPSRDICQRGTSLTIQCQVDSQVTMMFWYRQQPGQSLTLIATANQGSEATYESGFVIDKFPISRPNLTFSTLTVSNMSPEDSSIYLCSVSTQPNQPQHFGDGTRLSIL.

The chain has TRBV9 and TRBJ1-3; 7 bases map to TRBD1. V trimming: 4 bases; J trimming: 0 bases; junction bases outside the gene matches: 10. The CDR3 covers 17 residues. Germline lookup yields CDR1 SGDLS and CDR2 YYNGEE. The DNA for the CDR3 is TGTGCCAGCAGCTTGTCCGGGACAGTGAACTCTGGAAACACCATATATTTT. It translates to CASSLSGTVNSGNTIYF.

The gene calls are TRBV7-2 and TRBJ2-3, with TRBD2 matching 10 bases. CDR1 SGHTA and CDR2 FQGNSA come from the germline V gene. The junction had 6 bases not matched to a gene; V was cut back by 4 bases and J by 8 bases. The CDR3 has 14 residues. CDR3 residues: CASSSEGLAATQYF. In DNA, the CDR3 is TGTGCCAGCAGCTCAGAAGGACTAGCGGCTACGCAGTATTTT.

The chain carries TRBV29-1 and TRBJ2-3, with a tentative D call TRBD2 (6 bases). V dropped 5 bases and J dropped 5 bases, with 17 bases sitting between them. From germline, CDR1 is SQVTM and CDR2 ANQGSEA. CDR3 length equals 14 residues. CDR3 protein: CSVKTSPAEDTQYF. In nucleotides, the CDR3 is TGCAGCGTTAAAACTAGCCCCGCCGAAGATACGCAGTATTTT.

The V gene is TRBV5-5, the J gene TRBJ1-1; D is unresolved. Germline V gives CDR1 SGHKS, CDR2 YYEKEE (reference sequence). The CDR3 has 10 residues. Trimming stripped 0 bases from V and 10 bases from J, with 4 bases between. Here the CDR3 DNA reads TGTGCCAGCAGCTTGGTAGGAGCTTTCTTT. It yields the protein CASSLVGAFF. The whole variable domain, filled in from reference TRBV5-5 and TRBJ1-1, reads DAGVTQSPTHLIKTRGQQVTLRCSPISGHKSVSWYQQVLGQGPQFIFQYYEKEERGRGNFPDRFSARQFPNYSSELNVNALLLGDSALYLCASSLVGAFFGQGTRLTVV.

The V call is TRBV2, the J call TRBJ1-3, with D hard to call. This CDR3 contains 13 residues. V was trimmed by 5 bases and J by 1 base, leaving 6 bases between them. CDR1 and CDR2 from the germline V gene are SNHLY and FYNNEI. As DNA, the CDR3 is TGTGCCAGCAGTCCCGAATCTGGAAACACCATATATTTT. Translation gives CASSPESGNTIYF.

The chain links TRBV7-2 to TRBJ2-1; D is undetermined. Germline loops: CDR1 SGHTA, CDR2 FQGNSA. Trimming took off 1 base at V and 4 bases at J, with 8 bases between the two ends. The CDR3 sequence is 14 residues long. As DNA, the CDR3 is TGTGCCAGCAGCTTAGATCCGATTTACAATGAGCAGTTCTTC. Its protein is CASSLDPIYNEQFF.